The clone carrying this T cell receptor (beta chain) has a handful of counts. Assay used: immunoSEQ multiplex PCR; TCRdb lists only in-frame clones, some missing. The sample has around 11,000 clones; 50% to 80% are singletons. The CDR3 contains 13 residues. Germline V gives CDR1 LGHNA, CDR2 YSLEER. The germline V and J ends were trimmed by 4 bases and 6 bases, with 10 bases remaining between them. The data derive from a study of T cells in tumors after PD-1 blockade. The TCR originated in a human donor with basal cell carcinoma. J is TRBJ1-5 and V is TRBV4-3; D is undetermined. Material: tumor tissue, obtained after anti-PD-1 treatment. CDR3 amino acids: CASSPLGGQPQHF. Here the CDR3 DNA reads TGCGCCAGCAGCCCCCTGGGAGGTCAGCCCCAGCATTTT.